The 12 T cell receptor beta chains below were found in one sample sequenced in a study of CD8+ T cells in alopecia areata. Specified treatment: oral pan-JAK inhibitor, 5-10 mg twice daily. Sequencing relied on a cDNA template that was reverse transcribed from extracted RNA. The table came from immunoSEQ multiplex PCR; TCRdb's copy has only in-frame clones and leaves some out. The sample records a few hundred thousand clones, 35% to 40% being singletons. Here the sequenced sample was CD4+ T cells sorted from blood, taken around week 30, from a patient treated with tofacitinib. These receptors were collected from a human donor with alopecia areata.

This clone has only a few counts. The CDR3 loop is CASSWTGVSNQPQHF. The CDR3 nucleotides read TGTGCCAGCAGCTGGACAGGGGTTAGCAATCAGCCCCAGCATTTT. The chain is built from TRBV27 and TRBJ1-5, with 9 bases that match TRBD1. The CDR3 contains 15 residues. The germline V gene encodes CDR1 MNHEY and CDR2 SMNVEV (reference sequence). J gave up 0 bases and V 6 bases, and 3 bases lay outside the gene matches.

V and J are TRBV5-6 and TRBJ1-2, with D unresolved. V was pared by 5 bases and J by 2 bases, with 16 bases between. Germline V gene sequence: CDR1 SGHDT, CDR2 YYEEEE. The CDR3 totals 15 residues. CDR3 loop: CASRMTRAGNYGYTF. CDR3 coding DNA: TGTGCCAGCAGAATGACGAGGGCTGGGAACTATGGCTACACCTTC.

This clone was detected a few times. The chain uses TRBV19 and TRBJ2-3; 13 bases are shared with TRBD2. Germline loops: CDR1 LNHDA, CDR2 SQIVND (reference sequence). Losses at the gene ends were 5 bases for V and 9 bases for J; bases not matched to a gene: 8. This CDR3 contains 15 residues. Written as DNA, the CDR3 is TGTGCCAGTAGTGAGACTAGCGGGGGGCGTTCGACGCAGTATTTT. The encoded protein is CASSETSGGRSTQYF.

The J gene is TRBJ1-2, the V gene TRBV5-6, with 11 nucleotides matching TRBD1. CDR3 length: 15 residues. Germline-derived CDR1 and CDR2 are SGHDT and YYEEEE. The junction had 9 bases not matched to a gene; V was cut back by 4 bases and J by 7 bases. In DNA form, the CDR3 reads TGTGCCAGCAGCCAGCCAGGACAGGGGGCCTTTGGCTACACCTTC. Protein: CASSQPGQGAFGYTF.

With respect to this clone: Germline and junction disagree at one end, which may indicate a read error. CDR3 coding DNA: TGTGCCTGGAGTGTACGGGAAAGGGGGCACCAGCTCTTC. Amino acid sequence: CAWSVRERGHQLF. This chain connects TRBV30 to TRBJ2-1; 7 bases are a match to TRBD1. The germline V gene encodes CDR1 GTSNPN and CDR2 SVGIG (reference sequence). CDR3 length equals 13 residues. Drawing the rest from reference TRBV30 and TRBJ2-1, the complete variable domain is SQTIHQWPATLVQPVGSPLSLECTVEGTSNPNLYWYRQAAGRGLQLLFYSVGIGQISSEVPQNLSASRPQDRQFILSSKKLLLSDSGFYLCAWSVRERGHQLFGPGTRLTVL.

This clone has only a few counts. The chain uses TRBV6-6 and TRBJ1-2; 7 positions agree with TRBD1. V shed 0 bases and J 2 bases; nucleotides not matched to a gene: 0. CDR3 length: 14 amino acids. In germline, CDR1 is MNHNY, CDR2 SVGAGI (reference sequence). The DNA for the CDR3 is TGTGCCAGCAGTTACTCGACAGGGAACTATGGCTACACCTTC. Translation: CASSYSTGNYGYTF.

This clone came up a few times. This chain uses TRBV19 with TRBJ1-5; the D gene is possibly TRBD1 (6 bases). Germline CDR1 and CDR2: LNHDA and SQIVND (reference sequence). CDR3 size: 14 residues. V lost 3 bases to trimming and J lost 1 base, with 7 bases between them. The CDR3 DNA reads TGTGCCAGTAGTATCGACAGGAGCAATCAGCCCCAGCATTTT. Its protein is CASSIDRSNQPQHF.

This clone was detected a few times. The CDR3 here is CASSTEPPDEGNQPQHF. CDR3 sequence (DNA): TGCGCCAGCAGCACCGAACCCCCGGACGAGGGCAATCAGCCCCAGCATTTT. V and J are TRBV5-1 and TRBJ1-5; D gene uncertain. Trimming cost V 4 bases and J 2 bases, with 19 bases left between them. The germline CDR1 and CDR2 sequences are SGHRS and YFSETQ. The CDR3 extends over 17 amino acids.

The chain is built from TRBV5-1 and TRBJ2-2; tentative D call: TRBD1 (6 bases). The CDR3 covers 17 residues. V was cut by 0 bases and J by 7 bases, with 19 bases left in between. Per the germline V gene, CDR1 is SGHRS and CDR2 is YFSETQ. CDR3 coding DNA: TGCGCCAGCAGCTTGGTCGGCGCAGGGGCTCAGGGCGGGGAGCTGTTTTTT. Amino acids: CASSLVGAGAQGGELFF.

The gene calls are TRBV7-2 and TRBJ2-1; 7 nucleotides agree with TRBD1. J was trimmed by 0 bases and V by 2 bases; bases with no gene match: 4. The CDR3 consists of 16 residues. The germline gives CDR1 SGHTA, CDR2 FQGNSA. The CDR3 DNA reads TGTGCCAGCAGCTTATCGGCAGGGGGCTCCTACAATGAGCAGTTCTTC. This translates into CASSLSAGGSYNEQFF.

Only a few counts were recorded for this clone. Written as DNA, the CDR3 is TGTGCCAGCAGGAGGGACGGAAACTATGGCTACACCTTC. This gives the protein CASRRDGNYGYTF. The V call is TRBV6-5, the J call TRBJ1-2; TRBD1 might be the D (5 bases). The CDR3 consists of 13 residues. Germline V gene sequence: CDR1 MNHEY, CDR2 SVGAGI. Trimming pared 6 bases from V and 2 bases from J, leaving 10 bases between.

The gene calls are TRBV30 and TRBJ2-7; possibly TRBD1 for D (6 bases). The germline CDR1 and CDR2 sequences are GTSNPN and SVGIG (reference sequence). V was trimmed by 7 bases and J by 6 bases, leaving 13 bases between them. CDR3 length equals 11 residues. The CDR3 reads CAFSQGGEQYF. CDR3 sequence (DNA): TGTGCCTTTAGCCAAGGGGGCGAGCAGTACTTC.